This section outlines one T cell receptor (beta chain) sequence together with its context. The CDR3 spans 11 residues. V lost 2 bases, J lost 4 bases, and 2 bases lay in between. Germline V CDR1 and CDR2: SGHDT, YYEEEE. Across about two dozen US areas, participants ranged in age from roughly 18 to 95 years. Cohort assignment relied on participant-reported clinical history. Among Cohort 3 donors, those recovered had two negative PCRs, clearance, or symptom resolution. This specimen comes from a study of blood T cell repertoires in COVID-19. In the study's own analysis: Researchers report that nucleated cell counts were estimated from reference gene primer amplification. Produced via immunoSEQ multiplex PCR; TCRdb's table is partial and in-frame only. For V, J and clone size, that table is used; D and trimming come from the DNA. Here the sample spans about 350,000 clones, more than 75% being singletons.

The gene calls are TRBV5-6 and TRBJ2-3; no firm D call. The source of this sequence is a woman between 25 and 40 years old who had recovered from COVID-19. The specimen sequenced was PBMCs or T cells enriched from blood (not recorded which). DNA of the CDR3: TGTGCCAGCAGCTTCGCAGATACGCAGTATTTT. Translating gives CASSFADTQYF.